The 11 T cell receptor beta chains presented below share a single source sample, sequenced in a study of T-cell reconstitution after alpha-beta-depleted transplantation in children (dated by TCRdb to about 2016). Library preparation used PCR. Instrument used: Illumina HiSeq 2500. Molecular barcoding was employed in the preparation of TCR libraries, with unique molecular identifiers being used to normalize TCRbeta repertoire quantification. TCRdb took the public reads, trimmed them with fastp at Q25, ran MiXCR for clone calling and kept in-frame beta chains. Every distinct CDR3 protein forms one entry, paired with its most common genes and DNA. This sample has 640,000 or so distinct CDR3 sequences in its table, and approximately 16% of those were observed once. The biggest ten clones account for 0.9% to 1.2% of the sample. The sequencing here drew on PBMCs from the stem cell graft donor, taken from the stem cell graft. The receptor source for this set is a human donor who donated a stem cell graft to a child with acute myeloid leukemia.

The chain combines TRBV7-2 with TRBJ1-2; TRBD1 matches at 9 bases. There are 14 residues in the CDR3. Trimming removed 2 bases from V and 7 bases from J; junction bases left unmatched: 5. The germline V gene encodes CDR1 SGHTA and CDR2 FQGNSA. In DNA, the CDR3 is TGTGCCAGCAGCTTACCCGGGACAGGGATTGGCTACACCTTC. This translates into CASSLPGTGIGYTF.

The CDR3 spells CASSFGTDEKLFF. CDR3 nucleotide sequence: TGTGCCAGCAGCTTTGGGACAGACGAAAAACTGTTTTTT. The genes are TRBV11-2 and TRBJ1-4; 7 bases agree with TRBD1. The length of the CDR3 is 13 residues. Trimming cost V 3 bases and J 8 bases; bases outside gene matches: 3. The germline CDR1 and CDR2 sequences are SGHAT and FQNNGV.

DNA for the CDR3: TGTGCCAGCAGCTTGGGTGGGGTTTGGACTGAAGCTTTCTTT. Translated, it gives CASSLGGVWTEAFF. This chain links TRBV5-6 with TRBJ1-1; no clear D. The CDR3 length is 14 residues. The V end was cut by 0 bases, the J end by 5 bases, with 11 bases between. CDR1 is SGHDT, CDR2 YYEEEE, per germline.

This clonotype has at least ten counts. This chain joins TRBV20-1 and TRBJ2-1; 15 nucleotides align to TRBD2. The CDR3 consists of 17 residues. V was pared by 6 bases and J by 0 bases, with 6 bases of the junction left unmatched. Germline V lookup: CDR1 DFQATT, CDR2 SNEGSKA (reference sequence). The CDR3: CSAPGTSGGSSYNEQFF. CDR3 DNA: TGCAGTGCACCCGGGACTAGCGGGGGGAGCTCCTACAATGAGCAGTTCTTC.

This clonotype was seen a handful of times. V is TRBV7-9 and J is TRBJ2-1, with D perhaps matching TRBD1 (5 bases). The CDR3 totals 15 residues. Germline CDR1 is SEHNR and CDR2 is FQNEAQ (reference sequence). Between the trimmed V and J ends, which lost 5 bases and 7 bases, there was a span of 18 bases. The CDR3 DNA sequence: TGTGCCAGCAGCGCTCAACCAGGGTCCACAAATGAGCAGTTCTTC. Translation gives CASSAQPGSTNEQFF.

This clonotype was seen repeatedly, ten times or more. This chain links TRBV20-1 with TRBJ2-1; 10 bases are a match to TRBD2. V lost 5 bases and J lost 2; bases outside the gene matches: 9. The CDR3 has 16 residues. The germline gives CDR1 DFQATT, CDR2 SNEGSKA (reference sequence). The CDR3 reads CSAPPLAGAPYNEQFF. The CDR3 nucleotides read TGCAGTGCTCCTCCTCTAGCGGGGGCCCCCTACAATGAGCAGTTCTTC.

This clonotype was picked up many times. The chain combines TRBV20-1 with TRBJ1-5; 8 bases align to TRBD1. V was pared by 2 bases and J by 3 bases, with 6 bases of the junction left unmatched. Germline V CDR1 and CDR2: DFQATT, SNEGSKA (reference sequence). There are 15 residues in the CDR3. The CDR3 region has the DNA TGCAGTGCTAGACCGGGACAGGCGTACAATCAGCCCCAGCATTTT. It specifies CSARPGQAYNQPQHF.

The chain has TRBV12-3 or TRBV12-4 and TRBJ2-3, with D perhaps matching TRBD2 (7 bases). V gave up 4 bases and J gave up 0 bases, with 17 bases separating them. The CDR3 spans 17 residues. The DNA for the CDR3 is TGTGCCAGCAGTTCTACTCTGCGGGGGCTAAGCACAGATACGCAGTATTTT. Translating gives CASSSTLRGLSTDTQYF.

This clonotype was seen at least ten times. The chain carries TRBV7-9 and TRBJ2-5; D is possibly TRBD2 (6 bases). Germline-derived CDR1 and CDR2 are SEHNR and FQNEAQ (reference sequence). This CDR3 is built from 14 residues. V gave up 4 bases and J gave up 4 bases, with 13 bases separating them. CDR3 region: CASSSTAGSETQYF. The CDR3 nucleotides are TGTGCCAGCAGCTCGACAGCGGGTTCAGAGACCCAGTACTTC.

This clonotype was seen many times. V and J are TRBV5-1 and TRBJ1-5; 10 positions agree with TRBD1. The CDR3 is 15 residues long. Germline values: CDR1 SGHRS, CDR2 YFSETQ. V trimming: 5 bases; J trimming: 3 bases; junction bases outside the gene matches: 5. CDR3 DNA: TGCGCCAGCAGAACCGGGACAGGGGACAATCAGCCCCAGCATTTT. It codes for CASRTGTGDNQPQHF.

This clonotype came up a few times. This chain connects TRBV18 to TRBJ2-5; TRBD2 is a possible D gene (6 bases). Germline loops: CDR1 KGHSH, CDR2 LQKENI. V lost 2 bases and J lost 5, with 9 bases in between. The CDR3 contains 13 residues. CDR3 in amino acids: CASSPAGMETQYF. CDR3 in DNA: TGTGCCAGCTCACCAGCGGGGATGGAGACCCAGTACTTC.